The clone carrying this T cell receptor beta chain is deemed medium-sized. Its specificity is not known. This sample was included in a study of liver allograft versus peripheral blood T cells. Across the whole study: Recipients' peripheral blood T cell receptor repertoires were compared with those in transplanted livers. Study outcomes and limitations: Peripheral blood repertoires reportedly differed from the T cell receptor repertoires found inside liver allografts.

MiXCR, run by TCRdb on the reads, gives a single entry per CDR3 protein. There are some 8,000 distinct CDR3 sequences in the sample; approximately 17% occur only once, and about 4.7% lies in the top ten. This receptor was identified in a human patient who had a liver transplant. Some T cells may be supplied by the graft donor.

Written as DNA, the CDR3 is TGTGCCAGTAGTATGGACAGGGAAGGGGGCCGGCCCCAGCATTTT. Its translation is CASSMDREGGRPQHF. V usage is TRBV19 and J usage is TRBJ1-5; 8 bases line up with TRBD1. The length of the CDR3 is 15 residues. Germline-derived CDR1 and CDR2 are LNHDA and SQIVND (reference sequence). Germline trimming cut 3 bases from V and 9 bases from J; bases unmatched to any gene: 10.